Following are 25 T cell receptor beta chains from one sample sequenced in a study of Tregs in tolerant kidney transplant recipients. The repertoire was sequenced with immunoSEQ multiplex PCR; TCRdb's copy has only in-frame clones and lacks some. The table includes under 95,000 clones, 75% to 95% detected once. Source: Tregs from blood, taken before the transplant. The receptors here all came from a human donor who received a combined kidney and bone marrow transplant.

The genes are TRBV5-1 and TRBJ2-5; 11 nucleotides line up with TRBD2. This CDR3 region has 15 residues. Germline lookup yields CDR1 SGHRS and CDR2 YFSETQ. The J segment lost 2 bases and the V segment lost 3 bases, leaving 3 bases of the junction unmatched. The DNA for the CDR3 is TGCGCCAGCAGCTGGGTAGCGGGAGGGCAAGAGACCCAGTACTTC. Encoded protein: CASSWVAGGQETQYF.

With regard to this clone: Germline is not matched at one junction end, which may reflect a read error. The chain recombines TRBV7-7 with TRBJ2-1; D not resolved. The CDR3 totals 15 residues. From germline, CDR1 is SSHAT and CDR2 FNYEAQ (reference sequence). In DNA, the CDR3 is TGTGCTAGCAGCCCACAGTCTAGCTCCTACAATGAGCAGTTCTTC. Encoded protein: CASSPQSSSYNEQFF.

This clone appeared once. This chain joins TRBV30 and TRBJ1-3; D remains unclear. Trimming pared 1 base from V and 0 bases from J, leaving 7 bases between. There are 14 residues in the CDR3. Germline assignment: CDR1 GTSNPN and CDR2 SVGIG (reference sequence). As DNA, the CDR3 is TGTGCCTGGAGTGACAGCCTCTCTGGAAACACCATATATTTT. Translating gives CAWSDSLSGNTIYF.

The V gene is TRBV2, the J gene TRBJ1-5, with D perhaps matching TRBD1 (5 bases). Germline V gene lookup returns CDR1 SNHLY and CDR2 FYNNEI. Trimming stripped 5 bases from V and 5 bases from J, with 13 bases between. This CDR3 is 14 amino acids long. DNA of the CDR3: TGTGCCAGCAGTCCAGACAGATCCCATCAGCCCCAGCATTTT. The encoded protein is CASSPDRSHQPQHF.

This rearrangement joins TRBV6-5 to TRBJ2-1; 10 positions agree with TRBD1. The V gene end was trimmed by 0 bases and the J gene end by 7 bases; junction bases not matched to a gene: 6. Germline CDR1 and CDR2: MNHEY and SVGAGI. CDR3 size: 16 residues. CDR3 loop: CASSYSKRQGANEQFF. As DNA, the CDR3 is TGTGCCAGCAGTTACTCGAAGCGACAGGGGGCAAATGAGCAGTTCTTC.

A few counts support this clone. The gene calls are TRBV2 and TRBJ2-4; the D is unclear. CDR1 and CDR2 from the germline V gene are SNHLY and FYNNEI. V dropped 0 bases and J dropped 1 base, with 4 bases sitting between them. This CDR3 is built from 14 residues. In DNA form, the CDR3 reads TGTGCCAGCAGTGAAGCAGGGGCCAAAAACATTCAGTACTTC. It yields the protein CASSEAGAKNIQYF. The entire variable domain, with the rest obtained from reference TRBV2 and TRBJ2-4, is as follows: EPEVTQTPSHQVTQMGQEVILRCVPISNHLYFYWYRQILGQKVEFLVSFYNNEISEKSEIFDDQFSVERPDGSNFTLKIRSTKLEDSAMYFCASSEAGAKNIQYFGAGTRLSVL.

This chain's CDR3 is CASSQGGVGATNEKLFF. CDR3 nucleotide sequence: TGTGCCAGCAGCCAAGGCGGAGTGGGGGCAACTAATGAAAAACTGTTTTTT. The chain recombines TRBV4-2 with TRBJ1-4; the D gene is possibly TRBD1 (5 bases). The length of the CDR3 is 17 residues. The germline V and J ends were trimmed by 1 base and 0 bases, with 12 bases remaining between them. CDR1 is LGHNA, CDR2 YNFKEQ, per germline.

This clone is a singleton in its sample. This chain connects TRBV7-2 to TRBJ2-2; 8 bases line up with TRBD2. The CDR3 is 15 residues long. Germline CDR1 is SGHTA and CDR2 is FQGNSA. The J segment lost 4 bases and the V segment lost 5 bases, leaving 6 bases of the junction unmatched. CDR3 sequence: CASSPSGSATGELFF. The CDR3, as DNA: TGTGCCAGCAGCCCAAGCGGGAGTGCCACCGGGGAGCTGTTTTTT.

The rearrangement joins TRBV28 to TRBJ1-1, with a tentative D call TRBD1 (5 bases). The CDR3 sequence is 15 residues long. Germline V lookup: CDR1 MDHEN, CDR2 SYDVKM. Trimming took 2 bases from V and 0 from J, leaving 10 bases between them. The CDR3 nucleotides are TGTGCCAGCAGTTTACCGGGGCATCTGAACACTGAAGCTTTCTTT. Amino acids: CASSLPGHLNTEAFF.

The chain employs TRBV7-6 and TRBJ2-3, with unresolved D. The V gene's germline CDR1 is SGHVS and CDR2 FNYEAQ. The CDR3 covers 15 residues. The ends were cut back, 2 bases at V and 3 bases at J, with 12 bases in the middle. As DNA, the CDR3 is TGTGCCAGCAGCTTACGTAGGGAAAGAACAGATACGCAGTATTTT. This gives the protein CASSLRRERTDTQYF.

The chain is built from TRBV5-1 and TRBJ2-3, with TRBD2 as a possible D gene (6 bases). The CDR3 totals 14 residues. Germline V gene sequence: CDR1 SGHRS, CDR2 YFSETQ. The V end lost 0 bases, the J end lost 5 bases, and 10 bases lay between the germline ends. CDR3 nucleotides: TGCGCCAGCAGCTTGGCCTTGGGGGGAGATACGCAGTATTTT. It translates to CASSLALGGDTQYF.

V is TRBV4-3 and J is TRBJ2-7, with TRBD1 as a possible D gene (6 bases). This CDR3 region has 15 residues. Deletions cut 4 bases from V and 6 bases from J, with 19 bases between. Germline CDR1 reads LGHNA; CDR2 reads YSLEER. CDR3 amino acids: CASSPEGVSTGEQYF. CDR3 in DNA: TGCGCCAGCAGCCCAGAGGGGGTGTCTACGGGCGAGCAGTACTTC.

The V gene is TRBV28, the J gene TRBJ2-7, with a weak D call TRBD1 (5 bases). CDR1 MDHEN and CDR2 SYDVKM come from the germline V gene. The CDR3 is 12 residues long. The ends were cut back, 6 bases at V and 6 bases at J, with 12 bases in the middle. CDR3 residues: CASSLNRIEQYF. CDR3 coding DNA: TGTGCCAGCAGCTTAAACAGGATCGAGCAGTACTTC.

The J gene is TRBJ1-2, the V gene TRBV28, with D tentatively TRBD1 (5 bases). From germline, CDR1 is MDHEN and CDR2 SYDVKM. V was shortened by 6 bases and J by 4 bases, with 12 bases between the two germline ends. The CDR3 has 13 residues. The CDR3 DNA follows: TGTGCCAGCAGCTTCGGACACGCCTATGGCTACACCTTC. It codes for CASSFGHAYGYTF.

The CDR3 bases are TGTGCCAGCAGCTTAGTCGGCTCCTACAATGAGCAGTTCTTC. It codes for CASSLVGSYNEQFF. This chain joins TRBV11-2 and TRBJ2-1, with D unclear. Trimming cost V 1 base and J 0 bases, with 4 bases left between them. Per the germline V gene, CDR1 is SGHAT and CDR2 is FQNNGV. The CDR3 is made up of 14 amino acids.

This clone has more than one count but fewer than ten. This chain links TRBV6-4 with TRBJ2-2; the match to TRBD1 covers 10 bases. The CDR3 totals 14 residues. V was pared by 6 bases and J by 5 bases, with 3 bases of the junction left unmatched. The germline V gene has CDR1 MRHNA and CDR2 SNTAGT. The chain's CDR3 is CASRRTGGTGELFF. For the CDR3, the DNA is TGTGCCAGCAGGCGGACAGGGGGAACCGGGGAGCTGTTTTTT.

This clone has just a few counts. The V and J genes are TRBV5-4 and TRBJ1-3; no clear D gene. The CDR3 has 15 residues. Germline V CDR1 and CDR2: SGHNT, YYREEE (reference sequence). V lost 3 bases, J lost 0 bases, and 10 bases lay in between. CDR3 in amino acids: CASSSSFSSGNTIYF. CDR3 DNA: TGTGCCAGCAGCTCATCTTTTAGCTCTGGAAACACCATATATTTT. The variable domain in full, completed from reference TRBV5-4 and TRBJ1-3, reads ETGVTQSPTHLIKTRGQQVTLRCSSQSGHNTVSWYQQALGQGPQFIFQYYREEENGRGNFPPRFSGLQFPNYSSELNVNALELDDSALYLCASSSSFSSGNTIYFGEGSWLTVV.

This clone showed up just once. V and J are TRBV28 and TRBJ2-1; 8 bases line up with TRBD2. Germline-derived CDR1 and CDR2 are MDHEN and SYDVKM. The V segment lost 4 bases and the J segment 1 base; nucleotides outside the gene matches: 9. The CDR3 has 17 residues. The CDR3 coding sequence is TGTGCCAGCAGTTCCACCGGGACTAGTATTTCCTACAATGAGCAGTTCTTC. This translates into CASSSTGTSISYNEQFF.

This sequence joins TRBV28 and TRBJ2-3; 11 bases agree with TRBD2. The CDR3 totals 15 residues. Germline assignment: CDR1 MDHEN and CDR2 SYDVKM. Unmatched junction bases numbered 6, after V lost 5 bases and J lost 5 bases. The CDR3 sequence: CASSTLAGEGDTQYF. CDR3 bases: TGTGCCAGCAGTACACTAGCGGGAGAGGGAGATACGCAGTATTTT.

This chain uses TRBV25-1 with TRBJ1-5; 7 bases agree with TRBD1. This CDR3 region has 18 residues. Trimming took 1 base from V and 2 from J; bases not matched to a gene: 11. The germline CDR1 and CDR2 sequences are MGHDK and SYGVNS. CDR3 sequence: CASSESRETGIGNQPQHF. CDR3 sequence (DNA): TGTGCCAGCAGTGAATCCAGAGAGACAGGGATTGGCAATCAGCCCCAGCATTTT.

This clone was detected once. The chain recombines TRBV28 with TRBJ2-7; no clear D. The germline CDR1 and CDR2 sequences are MDHEN and SYDVKM. CDR3 size: 14 residues. V lost 3 bases, J lost 1 base, and 10 bases lay in between. This CDR3 is CASSFPPRSYEQYF. The CDR3 coding sequence is TGTGCCAGCAGTTTCCCCCCAAGGTCCTACGAGCAGTACTTC. Full variable domain (missing parts from reference TRBV28 and TRBJ2-7): DVKVTQSSRYLVKRTGEKVFLECVQDMDHENMFWYRQDPGLGLRLIYFSYDVKMKEKGDIPEGYSVSREKKERFSLILESASTNQTSMYLCASSFPPRSYEQYFGPGTRLTVT.

The rearrangement uses TRBV21-1 and TRBJ1-4. TRBV21-1 is designated a pseudogene. The CDR3 totals 17 residues. CDR3 region: CASSKAGRQSRGEKLFF. In DNA, the CDR3 is TGTGCCAGCAGCAAAGCGGGTAGACAGAGTCGGGGTGAAAAACTGTTTTTT.

V usage is TRBV7-9 and J usage is TRBJ2-3, with D unresolved. CDR1 and CDR2 (germline): SEHNR, FQNEAQ (reference sequence). The V and J ends lost 5 bases and 0 bases respectively, with 12 bases between them. CDR3 length: 15 amino acids. The CDR3 loop is CASSNRYSSTDTQYF. The CDR3 DNA follows: TGTGCCAGCAGCAACCGTTACTCTAGCACAGATACGCAGTATTTT.

This chain connects TRBV13 to TRBJ1-2, with D unclear. From germline, CDR1 is PRHDT and CDR2 FYEKMQ (reference sequence). The CDR3 is 13 residues long. V lost 3 bases and J 5 bases, leaving 10 bases between the germline ends. The CDR3: CASSFNLEYGYTF. The CDR3 DNA reads TGTGCCAGCAGCTTTAATTTAGAGTATGGCTACACCTTC.

The V gene is TRBV19, the J gene TRBJ2-7, with D perhaps matching TRBD1 (5 bases). Germline assignment: CDR1 LNHDA and CDR2 SQIVND (reference sequence). The V and J ends lost 3 bases and 2 bases respectively, with 14 bases between them. The CDR3 is 15 residues long. The chain's CDR3 is CASSIGQPGTYEQYF. CDR3 DNA sequence: TGTGCCAGTAGTATCGGACAACCCGGAACCTACGAGCAGTACTTC.